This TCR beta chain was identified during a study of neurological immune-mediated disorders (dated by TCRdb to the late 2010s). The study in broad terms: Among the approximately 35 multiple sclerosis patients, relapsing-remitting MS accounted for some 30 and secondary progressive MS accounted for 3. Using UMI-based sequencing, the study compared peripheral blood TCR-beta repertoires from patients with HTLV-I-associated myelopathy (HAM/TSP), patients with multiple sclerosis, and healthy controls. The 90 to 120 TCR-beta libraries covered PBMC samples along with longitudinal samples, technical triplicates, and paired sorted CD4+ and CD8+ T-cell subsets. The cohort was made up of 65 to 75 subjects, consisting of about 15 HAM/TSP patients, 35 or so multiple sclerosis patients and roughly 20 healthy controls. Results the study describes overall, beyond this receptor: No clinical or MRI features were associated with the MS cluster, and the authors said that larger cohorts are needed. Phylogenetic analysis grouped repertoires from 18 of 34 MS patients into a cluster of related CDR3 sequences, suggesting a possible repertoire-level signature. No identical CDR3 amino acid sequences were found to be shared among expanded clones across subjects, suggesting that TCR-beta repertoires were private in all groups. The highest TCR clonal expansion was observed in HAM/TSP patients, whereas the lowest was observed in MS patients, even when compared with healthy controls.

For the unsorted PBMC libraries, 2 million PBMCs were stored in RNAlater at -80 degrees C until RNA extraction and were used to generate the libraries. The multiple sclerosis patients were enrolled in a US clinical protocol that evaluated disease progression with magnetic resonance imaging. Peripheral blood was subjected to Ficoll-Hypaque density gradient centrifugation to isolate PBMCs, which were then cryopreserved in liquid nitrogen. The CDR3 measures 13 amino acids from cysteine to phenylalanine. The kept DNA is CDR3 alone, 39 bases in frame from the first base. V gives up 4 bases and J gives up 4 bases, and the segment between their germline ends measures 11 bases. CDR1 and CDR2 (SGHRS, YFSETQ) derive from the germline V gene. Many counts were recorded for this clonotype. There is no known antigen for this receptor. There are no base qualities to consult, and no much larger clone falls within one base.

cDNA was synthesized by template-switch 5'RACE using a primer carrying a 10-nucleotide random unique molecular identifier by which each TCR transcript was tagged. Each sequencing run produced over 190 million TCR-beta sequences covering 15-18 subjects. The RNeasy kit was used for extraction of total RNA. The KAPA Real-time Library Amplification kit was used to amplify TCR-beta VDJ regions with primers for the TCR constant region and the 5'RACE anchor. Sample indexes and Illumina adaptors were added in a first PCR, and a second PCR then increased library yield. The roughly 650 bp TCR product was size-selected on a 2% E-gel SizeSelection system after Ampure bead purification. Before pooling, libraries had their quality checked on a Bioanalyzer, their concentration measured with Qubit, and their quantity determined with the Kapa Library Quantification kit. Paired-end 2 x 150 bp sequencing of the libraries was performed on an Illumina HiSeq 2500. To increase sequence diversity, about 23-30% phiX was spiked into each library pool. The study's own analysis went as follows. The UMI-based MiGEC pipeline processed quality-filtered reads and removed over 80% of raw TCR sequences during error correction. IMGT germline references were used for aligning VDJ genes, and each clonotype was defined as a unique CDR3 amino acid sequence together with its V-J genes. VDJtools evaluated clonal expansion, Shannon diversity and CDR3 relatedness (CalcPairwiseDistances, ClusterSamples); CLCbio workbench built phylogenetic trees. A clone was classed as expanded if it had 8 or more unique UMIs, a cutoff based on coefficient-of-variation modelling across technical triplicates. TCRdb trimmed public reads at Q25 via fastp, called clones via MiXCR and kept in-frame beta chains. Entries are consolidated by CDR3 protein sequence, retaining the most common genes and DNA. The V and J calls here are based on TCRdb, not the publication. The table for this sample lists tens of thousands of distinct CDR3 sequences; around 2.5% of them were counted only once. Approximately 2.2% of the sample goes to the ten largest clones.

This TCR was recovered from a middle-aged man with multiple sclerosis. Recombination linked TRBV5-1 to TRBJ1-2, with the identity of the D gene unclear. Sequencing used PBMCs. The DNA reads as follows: TGCGCCAGCAGCGTCCAGGAGGGCTATGGCTACACCTTC. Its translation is CASSVQEGYGYTF.